This TCR beta chain was sequenced during a study of vaccination effects on CD4 cells after COVID-19. Study at large: Either the BNT162b2 or mRNA-1273 vaccine was given to participants in two doses.

The CDR3 runs to 14 residues. Germline values: CDR1 LGHDT, CDR2 YNNKEL (reference sequence). V was cut by 1 base and J by 4 bases, with 10 bases left in between. Clones were sequenced by immunoSEQ multiplex PCR, and TCRdb holds only the in-frame ones, with some missing. This table has about 45,000 clones, around 79% appearing once. With regard to this clone: Its target is unknown.

Pools of viral peptides were used by the ViraFEST assay to expand antigen-specific CD4+ T cells ahead of sequencing. Culture proceeded for under twelve days, and CD4+ T cells were then isolated. Between March and December 2020, the person had a SARS-CoV-2 infection that PCR confirmed. The researchers cultured 1.5 million to 2 million PBMC per well with about 11 IU/ml IL-2 and roughly 10 ug/ml peptides. This chain links TRBV3-1 (or the pseudogene TRBV3-2) with TRBJ1-1; D call uncertain. The clonotype comes from a human donor who had a prior SARS-CoV-2 infection. The specimen was CD4+ T cells from PBMCs cultured with a peptide pool, collected before COVID-19 vaccination. CDR3 coding DNA: TGTGCCAGCAGCCAAGTAGTCCGGGGCACTGAAGCTTTCTTT. Protein: CASSQVVRGTEAFF.